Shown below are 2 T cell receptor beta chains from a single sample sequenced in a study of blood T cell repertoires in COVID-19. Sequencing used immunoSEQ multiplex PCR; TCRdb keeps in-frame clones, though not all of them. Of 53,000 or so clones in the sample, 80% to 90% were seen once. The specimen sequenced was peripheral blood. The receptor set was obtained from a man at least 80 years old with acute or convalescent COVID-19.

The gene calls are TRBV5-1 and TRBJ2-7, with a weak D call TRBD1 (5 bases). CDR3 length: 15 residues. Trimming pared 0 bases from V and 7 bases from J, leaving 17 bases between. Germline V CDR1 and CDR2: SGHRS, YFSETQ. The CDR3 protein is CASSLALGATDEQYF. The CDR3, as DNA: TGCGCCAGCAGCTTGGCTCTAGGGGCCACAGATGAGCAGTACTTC. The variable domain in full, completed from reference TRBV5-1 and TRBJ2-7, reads KAGVTQTPRYLIKTRGQQVTLSCSPISGHRSVSWYQQTPGQGLQFLFEYFSETQRNKGNFPGRFSGRQFSNSRSEMNVSTLELGDSALYLCASSLALGATDEQYFGPGTRLTVT.

The CDR3 sequence: CSVKTSGELFF. The CDR3 coding sequence is TGCAGCGTGAAAACATCCGGGGAGCTGTTTTTT. This chain connects TRBV29-1 to TRBJ2-2; D gene uncertain. Germline CDR1 and CDR2: SQVTM and ANQGSEA. This CDR3 has 11 residues. The V and J ends lost 6 bases and 6 bases respectively, with 8 bases between them.